This T cell receptor beta chain was documented in a study of monozygotic twins with inflammatory bowel disease. CDR1 LGHDT and CDR2 YNNKEL come from the germline V gene (reference sequence). The CDR3 is 14 residues long. TCRdb reprocessed the 5' RACE reads and keeps a single row for each CDR3 protein, giving no DNA. The sample totals tens of thousands of distinct CDR3 sequences. Points from the study as a whole: IBD patients displayed reduced TCRbeta diversity (inverse Simpson) when set against healthy co-twins.

With respect to this clonotype: Its antigen is unknown.

The receptor comes from a human donor with ulcerative colitis or Crohn's disease, or a healthy co-twin of an affected twin (not recorded which). Sample: blood. V usage is TRBV3-1 and J usage is TRBJ2-3; TCRdb indicates TRBD1, and absent DNA this call remains unverified. This chain's CDR3 is CASSPRDGTDTQYF.